This T cell receptor (beta chain) was sequenced for a study of T cells after yellow fever vaccination (dated 2019 in TCRdb). Some background on the complete study: The SMART-Seq v4 Ultra Low Input RNA kit was used to prepare libraries from fractions with low cell numbers. The cohort comprised two healthy male donors, one aged 18 to 29 and one aged 30 to 40 years. Bulk PBMC replicates and cell subsets were isolated from blood drawn at multiple timepoints before and after both primary and secondary immunization. Bulk TCR alpha and beta repertoires were sequenced longitudinally to track T-cell clones before and after primary and booster YFV17D yellow fever vaccination. Results and caveats for the whole study, not just this receptor: The study included only two donors, which limits how far the findings can be generalized. Compared with the primary T-cell response, the secondary T-cell response was weaker but faster, peaking on day 5 rather than day 15. A small share of clonotypes occurred in both CD4 and CD8 compartments, likely arising from convergent recombination. After the booster, most of the clones that had expanded following primary vaccination were detected again (roughly 96% of CD4 and roughly 88% of CD8), which suggests that memory was broadly maintained. Computational filtering was needed because FACS-sorted repertoires could contain abundant contaminating clonotypes from the bulk population.

Taken from the germline V gene (reference sequence), the CDR1 and CDR2 loops are DFQATT and SNEGSKA. The CDR3 runs 15 amino acids, cysteine and phenylalanine included. Solely the CDR3 DNA is kept, with 45 bases framed from the first base. V gives up 1 base and J gives up 0 bases, and the segment between their germline ends measures 12 bases. This clonotype was counted only a few times. The antigen it recognizes is unknown. Qualities for individual bases were not recorded, and no much larger clone is one base off. In light of the paper, this sample's treatment or condition label describes: live attenuated yellow fever vaccine strain. At each blood-draw timepoint, two biological replicates of bulk PBMCs were obtained. A standard Ficoll-Paque protocol was used to isolate PBMCs from peripheral blood. TriZol was used to extract RNA from bulk PBMCs, CD4 and CD8 fractions, and dextramer-positive and dextramer-negative fractions.

TCR cDNA was made using 5'RACE template switching, a step that added a universal primer site and unique molecular identifiers. Priming of cDNA synthesis was performed from both the TCR alpha and TCR beta constant segments. Libraries were amplified in two PCR steps, with sample barcodes and sequencing adapters added in the second step. Sequencing of the libraries was done on either Illumina HiSeq 2500 (2x100 bp) or NovaSeq (2x150 bp). As for the original processing: MIGEC handled demultiplexing of reads and collapsing into UMI consensus sequences, while MiXCR performed V(D)J alignment. Clonotypes responding to the vaccine were identified with edgeR on replicate PBMC samples, with the criteria of FDR below 0.01 and a log2 fold change above 5 up to day 15. Bulk clonotypes were assigned CD4 or CD8 identity according to which sequenced CD4 or CD8 repertoire held them at higher abundance. TCRdb trimmed public reads at Q25 via fastp, called clones via MiXCR and kept in-frame beta chains. Rows are unified per CDR3 protein, each entry keeping the most common DNA and genes. Here the V and J calls rest on TCRdb's processing, not on the authors' analysis. Counted in this sample were about 300,000 distinct CDR3 sequences; 6.8% of them appeared once. In total, the top ten clones hold about 18% of the sample.

The specimen comprised PBMCs, sampled roughly seven weeks after the first yellow fever vaccination. This receptor was taken from a man younger than 35 who received the YFV17D yellow fever vaccine. The chain couples TRBV20-1 to TRBJ1-1; the D gene lacks a confident call. The CDR3 protein is CSARGRFWVNTEAFF. The DNA is as follows: TGCAGTGCTAGAGGGCGGTTTTGGGTGAACACTGAAGCTTTCTTT.